This TCR beta chain stems from a study of regulatory T cells in long-lasting Graves disease. General study results and limits: The sample size was small, and this may have reduced accuracy. Graves' patients with persistent disease showed TCR diversity lower than patients newly diagnosed.

Stated time point: newly diagnosed GD, antithyroid drugs for less than 3 months. RNA extracted from PBMCs served as the sequencing template. This clonotype was seen many times. Its antigen remains unknown. Arm-PCR of CDR3 regions and iRepertoire HTBI primers were the basis on which TCR beta libraries were built. One entry per CDR3 protein, called by TCRdb with MiXCR from the multiplex PCR reads. This sample has about 470,000 distinct CDR3 sequences, with 14% to 15% found just once. This sample also belongs to another study, concerning T cells in Graves' hyperthyroidism and ophthalmopathy.

The sequence came from a woman aged 30 to 39 with Graves disease. Specimen: peripheral blood mononuclear cells (PBMCs), collected at new diagnosis, from a patient treated with antithyroid drugs.

For the CDR3, the DNA is TGTGCCAGCACTCGCGGGACTAGCACGGATGAGCAGTTCTTC. It specifies CASTRGTSTDEQFF. V and J are TRBV2 and TRBJ2-1, with 9 nucleotides matching TRBD2. The CDR3 sequence is 14 residues long. V dropped 7 bases and J dropped 8; count of bases not matched to a gene: 9. CDR1 SNHLY and CDR2 FYNNEI come from the germline V gene.